One and the same sample provided the 21 T cell receptor beta chains below, sequenced in a study of OX40 agonist ivuxolimab in advanced cancers. Libraries came from the immunoSEQ multiplex PCR assay. TCRdb mirrors the immuneACCESS table, restricted to in-frame sequences. Some clones are absent from its copies; in checked studies, under half trace to an unresolved V gene, and the reason for the others is unknown. The sample contains under 50,000 clones, roughly nine tenths of them found a single time. The ten largest make up about 50% of the sample. Specimen: CD4+ or CD8+ T cells sorted from blood, collected in a trial of the OX40 agonist ivuxolimab. The origin of the receptors is an adult with an advanced solid tumor such as melanoma, head and neck, liver or kidney cancer.

The V and J genes are TRBV19 and TRBJ1-5; TRBD1 is a possible D gene (6 bases). This CDR3 region has 16 residues. V shed 5 bases and J shed 2 bases, with 16 bases lying between them. CDR1 LNHDA and CDR2 SQIVND come from the germline V gene (reference sequence). CDR3 in amino acids: CASSPPGAGGNQPQHF. CDR3 sequence (DNA): TGTGCCAGTAGTCCCCCGGGGGCAGGGGGCAATCAGCCCCAGCATTTT.

The chain carries TRBV5-1 and TRBJ1-2; D uncertain. Germline V gene sequence: CDR1 SGHRS, CDR2 YFSETQ. Deletions cut 2 bases from V and 4 bases from J, with 12 bases between. This CDR3 is built from 14 residues. The CDR3 is CASSLEGGIYGYTF. CDR3 in DNA: TGCGCCAGCAGCTTAGAGGGAGGGATCTATGGCTACACCTTC.

The sample holds one count of this clone. V is TRBV29-1 and J is TRBJ1-2, with D perhaps matching TRBD1 (6 bases). CDR1 is SQVTM, CDR2 ANQGSEA, per germline. The CDR3 consists of 12 residues. V lost 7 bases to trimming and J lost 7 bases, with 16 bases between them. In nucleotides, the CDR3 is TGCAGCGCCCCGGTACAGGGAGGTGGCTACACCTTC. Translating gives CSAPVQGGGYTF. Looking up the rest from reference TRBV29-1 and TRBJ1-2 gives the full variable domain: SAVISQKPSRDICQRGTSLTIQCQVDSQVTMMFWYRQQPGQSLTLIATANQGSEATYESGFVIDKFPISRPNLTFSTLTVSNMSPEDSSIYLCSAPVQGGGYTFGSGTRLTVV.

The V call is TRBV9, the J call TRBJ1-4, with a weak D call TRBD1 (5 bases). V lost 4 bases and J lost 0, with 13 bases in between. This CDR3 comprises 16 residues. The germline V gene encodes CDR1 SGDLS and CDR2 YYNGEE. This CDR3 reads CASSPQGFATNEKLFF. In DNA form, the CDR3 reads TGTGCCAGCAGCCCTCAGGGCTTTGCAACTAATGAAAAACTGTTTTTT. The whole variable domain, filled in from reference TRBV9 and TRBJ1-4, reads DSGVTQTPKHLITATGQRVTLRCSPRSGDLSVYWYQQSLDQGLQFLIQYYNGEERAKGNILERFSAQQFPDLHSELNLSSLELGDSALYFCASSPQGFATNEKLFFGSGTQLSVL.

This clone was detected only once. The V call is TRBV5-6, the J call TRBJ2-5; 7 positions agree with TRBD1. J gave up 5 bases and V 0 bases, and 13 bases lay outside the gene matches. The CDR3 consists of 17 residues. Germline-derived CDR1 and CDR2 are SGHDT and YYEEEE. CDR3 in DNA: TGTGCCAGCAGCTTGGCCGTGGGACAGAGCTTAAGGGAGACCCAGTACTTC. Translated, it gives CASSLAVGQSLRETQYF.

V and J are TRBV30 and TRBJ2-1; D is undetermined. Germline CDR1 GTSNPN, CDR2 SVGIG (reference sequence). The CDR3 is 12 amino acids. Between the trimmed V and J ends, which lost 5 bases and 8 bases, there was a span of 13 bases. The CDR3 DNA is TGTGCCTGGGGGTTAGGTGGAGATGAGCAGTTCTTC. Its protein product is CAWGLGGDEQFF.

In this sample, this clone turned up once. The chain employs TRBV7-8 and TRBJ2-2; 11 positions match TRBD2. The CDR3 totals 18 residues. CDR1 and CDR2 (germline): SGHVS, FQNEAQ. V lost 2 bases, J lost 2 bases, and 7 bases stayed unmatched. The CDR3 nucleotides are TGTGCCAGCAGCTTACGTGCTAGCGGGAGGTTTAACACCGGGGAGCTGTTTTTT. Protein: CASSLRASGRFNTGELFF. Full variable domain (missing parts from reference TRBV7-8 and TRBJ2-2): GAGVSQSPRYKVAKRGQDVALRCDPISGHVSLFWYQQALGQGPEFLTYFQNEAQLDKSGLPSDRFFAERPEGSVSTLKIQRTQQEDSAVYLCASSLRASGRFNTGELFFGEGSRLTVL.

This clone has a single count. The chain links TRBV9 to TRBJ2-6, with 9 bases that match TRBD2. J was trimmed by 0 bases and V by 0 bases; bases with no gene match: 4. Per germline, CDR1 SGDLS and CDR2 YYNGEE. The CDR3 runs to 18 residues. CDR3 amino acids: CASSVVGGGASGANVLTF. CDR3 DNA: TGTGCCAGCAGCGTAGTTGGCGGGGGGGCCTCTGGGGCCAACGTCCTGACTTTC.

The chain employs TRBV7-6 and TRBJ2-5; 7 nucleotides align to TRBD2. The CDR3 has 15 amino acids. With 1 base clipped from V and 3 bases from J, the junction kept 5 bases outside the gene matches. The germline V gene has CDR1 SGHVS and CDR2 FNYEAQ. CDR3 nucleotide sequence: TGTGCCAGCAGCTTAGAGCGGGGCTTCGAAGAGACCCAGTACTTC. Protein product: CASSLERGFEETQYF.

The J gene is TRBJ2-1, the V gene TRBV18; D unclear. The V end was cut by 0 bases, the J end by 0 bases, with 6 bases between. The CDR3 spans 15 residues. In germline, CDR1 is KGHSH, CDR2 LQKENI. CDR3 loop: CASSPPGSSYNEQFF. In nucleotides, the CDR3 is TGTGCCAGCTCACCACCGGGATCCTCCTACAATGAGCAGTTCTTC.

The chain recombines TRBV27 with TRBJ2-3; D is uncertain. Germline CDR1 and CDR2: MNHEY and SMNVEV (reference sequence). The germline V and J ends were trimmed by 4 bases and 6 bases, with 17 bases remaining between them. This CDR3 spans 15 amino acids. The DNA for the CDR3 is TGTGCCAGCAGTTCATACTCCATTAGTGTGGATACGCAGTATTTT. Protein sequence: CASSSYSISVDTQYF.

This chain links TRBV6-5 with TRBJ2-5, with a weak D call TRBD2 (6 bases). The J call may be incorrect, as the DNA end agrees better with TRBJ2-7. CDR1 is MNHEY and CDR2 is SVGAGI in the germline V gene. The CDR3 runs to 14 residues. Written as DNA, the CDR3 is TGTGCCAGCAGTTACTCGGGGGGTAACTACGAGCAGTACTTC. Its protein product is CASSYSGGNYEQYF.

This clone was seen only once. The gene calls are TRBV4-3 and TRBJ1-1; no firm D call. The germline V gene encodes CDR1 LGHNA and CDR2 YSLEER. The CDR3 totals 14 residues. V was trimmed by 3 bases and J by 0 bases, leaving 8 bases between them. DNA of the CDR3: TGCGCCAGCAGCCAGTTCACTATGAACACTGAAGCTTTCTTT. This encodes CASSQFTMNTEAFF.

The chain couples TRBV6-5 to TRBJ2-7, with 8 bases fitting TRBD1. Germline V gives CDR1 MNHEY, CDR2 SVGAGI. The CDR3 runs 15 residues. The V and J ends lost 0 bases and 2 bases, in that order; junction bases with no gene match: 3. DNA for the CDR3: TGTGCCAGCAGTTACTCGACAGGGGCCACCTACGAGCAGTACTTC. It codes for CASSYSTGATYEQYF.

In nucleotides, the CDR3 is TGTGCCATCCTGGCGCAGGGACCTCCCTACGAGCAGTACTTC. It translates to CAILAQGPPYEQYF. The rearrangement links TRBV10-3 to TRBJ2-7, with D perhaps matching TRBD1 or TRBD2 (5 bases each). Germline V gene data show CDR1 as ENHRY and CDR2 as SYGVKD. Trimming shortened V by 8 bases and J by 2 bases, and 16 bases separated the two germline ends. The CDR3 covers 14 residues.

In nucleotides, the CDR3 is TGTGCCAGCAGCCACCGGGACAGCTCTGCGCATGAAAAACTGTTTTTT. Its protein product is CASSHRDSSAHEKLFF. The rearrangement links TRBV5-4 to TRBJ1-4, with 7 bases matching TRBD1. V lost 4 bases, J lost 6 bases, and 12 bases stayed unmatched. The CDR3 has 16 residues. Germline loops: CDR1 SGHNT, CDR2 YYREEE (reference sequence).

The rearrangement links TRBV25-1 to TRBJ2-7; D not resolved. The CDR3 is 15 residues long. From germline, CDR1 is MGHDK and CDR2 SYGVNS. The V end was cut by 0 bases, the J end by 3 bases, with 12 bases between. This CDR3 is CASSEYGVGDYEQYF. CDR3 nucleotides: TGTGCCAGCAGTGAATATGGGGTAGGAGACTACGAGCAGTACTTC.

This clone was seen only a few times. The chain joins TRBV6-7 to TRBJ1-6; TRBD1 matches 10 bases. TRBV6-7 is reported as an ORF; its role is uncertain. The CDR3 is 15 residues long. The junction had 6 bases not matched to a gene; V was cut back by 6 bases and J by 7 bases. For the CDR3, the DNA is TGTGCCAGCAGGGATGACAGGGGGCTGAATTCACCCCTCCACTTT. Its protein product is CASRDDRGLNSPLHF.

The gene calls are TRBV7-2 and TRBJ1-2, with D possibly TRBD1 on 5 matching bases. This CDR3 has 12 amino acids. The germline gives CDR1 SGHTA, CDR2 FQGNSA. Trimming took 5 bases from V and 4 from J, leaving 8 bases between them. The CDR3 DNA reads TGTGCCAGCAGCCGCGGGACCTATGGCTACACCTTC. Its translation is CASSRGTYGYTF. Using reference TRBV7-2 and TRBJ1-2 for the parts outside the CDR3, the full variable domain is GAGVSQSPSNKVTEKGKDVELRCDPISGHTALYWYRQSLGQGLEFLIYFQGNSAPDKSGLPSDRFSAERTGGSVSTLTIQRTQQEDSAVYLCASSRGTYGYTFGSGTRLTVV.

The J gene is TRBJ1-1, the V gene TRBV5-1, with a weak D call TRBD1 (6 bases). V was clipped by 2 bases and J by 2 bases, with 10 bases between them. The CDR3 consists of 14 residues. The germline gives CDR1 SGHRS, CDR2 YFSETQ. The CDR3 DNA reads TGCGCCAGCAGCTTCGGGGGGCGAAACACTGAAGCTTTCTTT. Amino acid sequence: CASSFGGRNTEAFF.

The chain employs TRBV7-2 and TRBJ2-7; TRBD1 matches 7 bases. V lost 1 base, J lost 0 bases, and 9 bases stayed unmatched. The CDR3 covers 17 residues. Germline-derived CDR1 and CDR2 are SGHTA and FQGNSA. The CDR3 nucleotides are TGTGCCAGCAGCTTAGACTCCGGGACAGAGATCTCCTACGAGCAGTACTTC. Amino acid sequence: CASSLDSGTEISYEQYF.